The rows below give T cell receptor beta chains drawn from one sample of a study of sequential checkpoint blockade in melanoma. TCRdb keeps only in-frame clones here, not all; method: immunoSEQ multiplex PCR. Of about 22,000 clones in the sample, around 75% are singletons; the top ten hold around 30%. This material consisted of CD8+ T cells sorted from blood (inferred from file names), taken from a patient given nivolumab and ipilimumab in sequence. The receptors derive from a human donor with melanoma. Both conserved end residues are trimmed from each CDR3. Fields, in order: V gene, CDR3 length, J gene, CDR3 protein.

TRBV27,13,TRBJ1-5,ASSLRGGPGQPQH
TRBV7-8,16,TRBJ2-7,ASSGGLAGAIISYEQY
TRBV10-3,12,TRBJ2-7,AISVTGDSYEQY
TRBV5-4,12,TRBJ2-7,ASSSTGGLDEQY
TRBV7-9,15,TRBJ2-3,ASSLARDRGGTDTQY
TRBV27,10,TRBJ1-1,ASTGPNTEAF
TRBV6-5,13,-,ASSSLAGGWYEQY
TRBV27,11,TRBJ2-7,ASSLQGHYEQY
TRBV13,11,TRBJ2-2,ASSSRGTGELF
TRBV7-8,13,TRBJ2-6,ASSLGDSGANVLT
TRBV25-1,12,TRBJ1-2,ASSEYHNNYGYT
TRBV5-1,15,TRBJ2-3,ASSLAVMGGQTDTQY
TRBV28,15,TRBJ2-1,ASSLSLFSGRRGEQF
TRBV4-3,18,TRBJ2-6,ASSQEYDFFSGSGANVLT
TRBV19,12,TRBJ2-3,ASNSAESTDTQY
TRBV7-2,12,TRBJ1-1,ASSHGLLGTEAF
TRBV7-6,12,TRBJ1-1,ASSFGQGRTEAF
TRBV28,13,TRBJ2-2,ASSPGQGEAGELF
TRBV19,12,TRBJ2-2,ATQGVLYTGELF
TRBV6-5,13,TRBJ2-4,ASSFNTGARGIQY
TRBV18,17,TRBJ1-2,ASSLIAGTGTGIDYGYT
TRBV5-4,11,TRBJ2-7,ASSLDRTYEQY
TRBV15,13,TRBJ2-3,ATSTTGVGVYTQY
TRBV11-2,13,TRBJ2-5,ASSQTSGTQETQY
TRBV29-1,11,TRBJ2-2,SVDRQGGGELF
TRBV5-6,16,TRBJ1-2,ASSLGYRGLNRRYGYT
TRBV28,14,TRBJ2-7,ASSRQGGIFVYEQY
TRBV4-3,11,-,ASSQEGGYEQY
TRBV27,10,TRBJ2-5,ASSLALGPQY
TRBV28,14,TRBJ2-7,ASSPATDRESYEQY
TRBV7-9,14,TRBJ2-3,ASSLVASSPPDTQY
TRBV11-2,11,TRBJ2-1,ASSYSGADEQF
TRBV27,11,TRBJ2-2,ASSLGQAGELF
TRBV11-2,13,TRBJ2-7,ASSLVLSGVGEQY
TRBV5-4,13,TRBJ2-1,ASSLGGWEVNEQF
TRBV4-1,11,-,ASSDRQGVEQY
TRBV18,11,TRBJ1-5,ASSPGGNQPQH